This record covers a single T cell receptor beta chain. Graves' hyperthyroidism is called stable when ophthalmopathy does not progress within 18 months. Diagnostic assessment was based on clinical symptoms, serum thyroxine and TRAb, thyroid ultrasound and orbital computed tomography. This CDR3 spans 15 amino acids. Germline-derived CDR1 and CDR2 are SGDLS and YYNGEE. Losses at the gene ends were 3 bases for V and 6 bases for J; bases not matched to a gene: 12. The sample comes from a study of T cells in Graves' hyperthyroidism and ophthalmopathy. Amplification yielded TCR beta CDR3 regions, with RNA transcripts as the source. First-round RT-PCR targeting the TCR CDR3 was performed with the HTBI primer set. TCRdb processed the multiplex PCR reads anew with MiXCR; each CDR3 protein has one entry. The sample lists 800,000 or so distinct CDR3 sequences, roughly 40% occurring once.

The sequenced sample was blood. The chain is built from TRBV9 and TRBJ2-7, with 7 bases lining up with TRBD2. The TCR comes from a man younger than 35 with Graves' hyperthyroidism. CDR3 sequence: CASSDSGAGSSEQYF. The CDR3 DNA sequence: TGTGCCAGCAGCGACAGCGGGGCAGGGAGTAGCGAGCAGTACTTC. Complete variable domain (other parts from reference TRBV9 and TRBJ2-7): DSGVTQTPKHLITATGQRVTLRCSPRSGDLSVYWYQQSLDQGLQFLIQYYNGEERAKGNILERFSAQQFPDLHSELNLSSLELGDSALYFCASSDSGAGSSEQYFGPGTRLTVT.